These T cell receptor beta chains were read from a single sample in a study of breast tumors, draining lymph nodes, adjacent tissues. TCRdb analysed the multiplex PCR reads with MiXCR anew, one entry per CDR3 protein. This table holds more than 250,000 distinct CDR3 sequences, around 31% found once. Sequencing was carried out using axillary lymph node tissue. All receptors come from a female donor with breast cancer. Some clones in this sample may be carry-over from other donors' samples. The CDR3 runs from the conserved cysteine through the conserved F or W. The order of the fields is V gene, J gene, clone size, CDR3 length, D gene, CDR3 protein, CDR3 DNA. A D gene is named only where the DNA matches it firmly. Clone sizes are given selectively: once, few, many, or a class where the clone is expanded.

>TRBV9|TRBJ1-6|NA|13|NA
CAQTTGGYSPLHF
TGTGCTCAGACAACCGGAGGTTATTCACCCCTCCACTTT
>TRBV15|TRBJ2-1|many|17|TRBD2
CATSSLSGRSGDNEQFF
TGTGCCACCAGCAGCCTTAGCGGGAGGTCCGGCGATAATGAGCAGTTCTTC
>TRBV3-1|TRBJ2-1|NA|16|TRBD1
CASSPDRGTSYNEQFF
TGTGCCAGCAGCCCGGACAGGGGGACGAGCTACAATGAGCAGTTCTTC
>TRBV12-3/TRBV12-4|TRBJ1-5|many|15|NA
CASSLAPGQGQPQHF
TGTGCCAGCAGTTTAGCCCCGGGCCAGGGACAGCCCCAGCATTTT
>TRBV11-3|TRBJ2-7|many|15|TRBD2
CASSKGLAGTYEQYF
TGTGCCAGCAGCAAGGGACTAGCGGGAACCTACGAGCAGTACTTC
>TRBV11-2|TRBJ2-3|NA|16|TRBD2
CASSLDLAGGADTQYF
TGTGCCAGCAGCTTAGACCTAGCGGGAGGGGCAGATACGCAGTATTTT
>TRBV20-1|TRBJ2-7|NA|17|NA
CSAKTVSRGGVGYEQYF
TGCAGTGCTAAGACCGTCTCAAGGGGGGGAGTAGGGTACGAGCAGTACTTC
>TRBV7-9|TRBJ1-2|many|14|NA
CASSFPLDSYGYTF
TGTGCCAGCAGCTTCCCTCTGGACAGCTATGGCTACACCTTC
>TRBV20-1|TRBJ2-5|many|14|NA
CSARGVGHQETQYF
TGCAGTGCTAGAGGGGTAGGTCACCAAGAGACCCAGTACTTC
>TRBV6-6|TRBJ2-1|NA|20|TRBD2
CASSYSGSSGRAGVGNEQFF
TGTGCCAGCAGTTACTCGGGTTCTAGCGGGAGGGCCGGAGTGGGCAATGAGCAGTTCTTC
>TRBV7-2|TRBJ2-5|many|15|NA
CASSLDSSAQETQYF
TGTGCCAGCAGCTTAGACTCTAGCGCGCAAGAGACCCAGTACTTC
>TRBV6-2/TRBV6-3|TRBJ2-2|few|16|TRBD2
CASSYGVAGFDGELFF
TGTGCCAGCAGTTATGGCGTAGCGGGATTCGACGGGGAGCTGTTTTTT
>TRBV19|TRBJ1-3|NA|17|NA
CASSRTRTAEPGNTIYF
TGTGCCAGTAGTAGGACCCGGACAGCCGAGCCTGGAAACACCATATATTTT
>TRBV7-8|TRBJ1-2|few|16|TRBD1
CASSGRTGASRGGYTF
TGTGCCAGCAGTGGACGGACAGGGGCTAGTAGGGGGGGCTACACCTTC
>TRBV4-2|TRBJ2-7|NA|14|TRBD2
CASSWGGGSYEQYF
TGTGCCAGCAGCTGGGGGGGAGGGTCCTACGAGCAGTACTTC
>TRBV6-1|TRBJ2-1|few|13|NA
CASSARTYNEQFF
TGTGCCAGCAGTGCTCGAACCTACAATGAGCAGTTCTTC
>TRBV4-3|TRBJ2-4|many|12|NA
CASSQDLNTVVF
TGCGCCAGCAGCCAAGATTTGAACACAGTGGTCTTC
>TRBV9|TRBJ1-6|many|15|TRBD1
CASSAQTGGNSPLHF
TGTGCCAGCAGCGCGCAGACAGGGGGTAATTCACCCCTCCACTTT
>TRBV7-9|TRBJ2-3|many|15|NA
CASSLGVSGTDTQYF
TGTGCCAGCAGCTTAGGAGTTAGCGGCACAGATACGCAGTATTTT
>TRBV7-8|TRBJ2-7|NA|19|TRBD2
CASSPSSARPSGRLYEQYF
TGTGCCAGCAGCCCCAGCAGTGCTAGACCTAGCGGTCGTCTTTACGAGCAGTACTTC
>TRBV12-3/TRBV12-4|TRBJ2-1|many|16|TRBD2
CASSLTTSGEYNEQFF
TGTGCCAGCAGTCTAACCACTAGCGGCGAATACAATGAGCAGTTCTTC
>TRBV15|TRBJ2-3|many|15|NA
CATSRESGSTDTQYF
TGTGCCACCAGCAGAGAGAGCGGGAGCACAGATACGCAGTATTTT
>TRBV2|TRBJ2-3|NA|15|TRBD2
CASLIGLARNNEQYF
TGTGCCAGCCTTATTGGACTAGCGAGGAACAATGAGCAGTATTTT
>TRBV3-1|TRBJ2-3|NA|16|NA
CASSPLAEGRTDTQYF
TGTGCCAGCAGCCCATTAGCGGAGGGGCGCACAGATACGCAGTATTTT
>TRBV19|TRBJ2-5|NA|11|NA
CASRGWETQYF
TGTGCCAGTAGAGGGTGGGAGACCCAGTACTTC
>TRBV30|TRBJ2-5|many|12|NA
CAWSSGWETQYF
TGTGCCTGGAGTAGTGGTTGGGAGACCCAGTACTTC
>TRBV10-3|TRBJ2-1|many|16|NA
CAISVVATSSYNEQFF
TGTGCCATCAGTGTTGTCGCGACGAGCTCCTACAATGAGCAGTTCTTC
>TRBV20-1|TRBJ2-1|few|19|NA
CSARPQIWSREGSYNEQFF
TGCAGTGCTAGACCTCAAATCTGGTCGCGGGAAGGGTCCTACAATGAGCAGTTCTTC
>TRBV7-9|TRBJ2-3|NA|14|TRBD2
CASNSGGRADTQYF
TGTGCCAGCAATTCCGGCGGGAGGGCAGATACGCAGTATTTT
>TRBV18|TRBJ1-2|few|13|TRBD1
CASSETGTYGYTF
TGTGCCAGCTCAGAGACAGGGACCTATGGCTACACCTTC
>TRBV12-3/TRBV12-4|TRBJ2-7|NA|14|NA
CASSFTPVGYEQYF
TGTGCCAGCAGTTTCACCCCTGTTGGCTACGAGCAGTACTTC
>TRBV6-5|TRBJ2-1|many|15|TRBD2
CASNTRTSSRNEQFF
TGTGCCAGCAACACACGGACTAGCAGCAGAAATGAGCAGTTCTTC
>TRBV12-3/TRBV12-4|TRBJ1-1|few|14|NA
CASSLTQGGTEAFF
TGTGCCAGCAGTTTAACCCAGGGTGGTACTGAAGCTTTCTTT